Listed here are 27 T cell receptor beta chains from one sample, sequenced in a study of T-cell memory formation after mild COVID-19. TCRdb fed the 5' RACE reads into MiXCR, producing one record per CDR3 protein. The sample comprises approximately 100,000 distinct CDR3 sequences, around 10% of which are singletons, and roughly two fifths rests with the top ten. Sample: PBMCs or a T cell subset sorted from them (not recorded which). These receptors were obtained from a man between 18 and 35 years old who had mild COVID-19 (a few samples of this study predate the infection). Cell type and time point are not known.

Judged by abundance, this clonotype is medium-sized. This chain joins TRBV3-1 and TRBJ2-5; TRBD2 is a possible D gene (6 bases). The CDR3 sequence is 17 residues long. Trimming removed 1 base at V and 2 bases at J, with 17 bases between. Per germline, CDR1 LGHDT and CDR2 YNNKEL (reference sequence). As DNA, the CDR3 is TGTGCCAGCAGCCAAGTAGTGATAGCGGTGTCACAAGAGACCCAGTACTTC. Translating gives CASSQVVIAVSQETQYF.

This chain joins TRBV14 and TRBJ2-7; D is possibly TRBD1 or TRBD2 (5 bases each). The CDR3 has 14 residues. Germline V lookup: CDR1 SGHDN, CDR2 FVKESK. V was shortened by 1 base and J by 7 bases, with 14 bases between the two germline ends. The CDR3 protein is CASSQGGISREQYF. The CDR3 nucleotides read TGTGCCAGCAGCCAAGGGGGGATTTCTCGGGAGCAGTACTTC.

The chain carries TRBV6-2 or TRBV6-3 and TRBJ2-2; 8 bases are a match to TRBD2. Trimming took 5 bases from V and 6 from J; bases not matched to a gene: 5. Germline V lookup: CDR1 MNHEY, CDR2 SVGEGT. The CDR3 spans 14 residues. The CDR3 region is CASSPGRGPGELFF. The CDR3 DNA reads as TGTGCCAGCAGTCCCGGGAGGGGCCCCGGGGAGCTGTTTTTT.

The chain is built from TRBV4-1 and TRBJ2-3; 7 bases match TRBD1. The CDR3 is 19 residues long. V dropped 2 bases and J dropped 2; count of bases not matched to a gene: 16. Germline loops: CDR1 MGHRA, CDR2 YSYEKL. CDR3: CASSQLQGFGQAITDTQYF. The CDR3 nucleotides are TGCGCCAGCAGCCAACTTCAAGGTTTCGGACAGGCGATCACAGATACGCAGTATTTT.

The chain uses TRBV4-1 and TRBJ2-3; 11 bases line up with TRBD2. The CDR3 extends over 14 amino acids. In germline, CDR1 is MGHRA, CDR2 YSYEKL. With V trimmed by 6 bases and J by 5 bases, 4 bases remained unmatched. In DNA form, the CDR3 reads TGCGCCAGCAGTCTAGCGGGGGGAGTAGATACGCAGTATTTT. Translation gives CASSLAGGVDTQYF.

The chain is built from TRBV6-2 or TRBV6-3 and TRBJ2-7; D is unresolved. V lost 6 bases and J 3 bases, leaving 15 bases between the germline ends. The CDR3 extends over 14 amino acids. The germline V gene has CDR1 MNHEY and CDR2 SVGEGT. The CDR3: CASRESLSYYEQYF. The CDR3 region has the DNA TGTGCCAGCAGGGAGTCCTTATCCTACTACGAGCAGTACTTC.

The table lists this clonotype with a few counts. The genes are TRBV6-1 and TRBJ2-7; D may be TRBD1 (5 bases). There are 13 residues in the CDR3. Germline V gene lookup returns CDR1 MNHNS and CDR2 SASEGT. Trimming removed 2 bases at V and 3 bases at J, with 8 bases between. CDR3 coding DNA: TGTGCCAGCAGTGAAACAAGGGGCTACGAGCAGTACGTC. This gives the protein CASSETRGYEQYV.

This rearrangement joins TRBV4-3 to TRBJ2-4; 7 nucleotides agree with TRBD1. Germline loops: CDR1 LGHNA, CDR2 YSLEER. After removal of 4 bases from V and 5 bases from J, the junction contained 11 bases not matched to a gene. This CDR3 is 16 amino acids long. The CDR3: CASSPEEGARENIQYF. Here the CDR3 DNA reads TGCGCCAGCAGCCCGGAAGAGGGGGCACGCGAAAACATTCAGTACTTC.

This clonotype was counted many times. V gene TRBV12-5 combines with J gene TRBJ2-3, with 11 bases aligning to TRBD2. Losses at the gene ends were 7 bases for V and 6 bases for J; bases not matched to a gene: 15. This CDR3 has 17 amino acids. Per the germline V gene, CDR1 is LGHNT and CDR2 is FRNRAP. In nucleotides, the CDR3 is TGTGCTAGTGCCACCCCCCGAGGGCTAGCGGGGGGCGATACGCAGTATTTT. Translated, it gives CASATPRGLAGGDTQYF.

The chain employs TRBV20-1 and TRBJ2-7, with D maybe TRBD1 (5 bases). CDR1 and CDR2 (germline): DFQATT, SNEGSKA (reference sequence). Trimming removed 5 bases from V and 5 bases from J, with 16 bases in between. The CDR3 is 13 amino acids. CDR3 sequence: CSAHPGQPHEQYF. Here the CDR3 DNA reads TGCAGTGCTCACCCCGGACAACCCCACGAGCAGTACTTC.

The rearrangement joins TRBV27 to TRBJ1-1; D is unclear. Germline CDR1 is MNHEY and CDR2 is SMNVEV (reference sequence). With 1 base removed from V and 1 base from J, the gap between germline ends came to 4 bases. The CDR3 extends over 13 amino acids. The DNA of the CDR3 is TGTGCCAGCAGTTTATGGCAGAACACTGAAGCTTTCTTT. As protein: CASSLWQNTEAFF.

J is TRBJ1-5 and V is TRBV19; no reliable D call. V lost 0 bases and J lost 0, with 9 bases in between. CDR1 is LNHDA and CDR2 is SQIVND in the germline V gene (reference sequence). CDR3 length: 16 amino acids. The CDR3 protein is CASSIDPANSNQPQHF. The DNA for the CDR3 is TGTGCCAGTAGTATAGATCCGGCAAATAGCAATCAGCCCCAGCATTTT.

The genes are TRBV4-3 and TRBJ1-5, with 7 bases fitting TRBD1. Per the germline V gene, CDR1 is LGHNA and CDR2 is YSLEER. V was pared by 1 base and J by 5 bases, with 2 bases of the junction left unmatched. The CDR3 has 14 residues. In DNA, the CDR3 is TGCGCCAGCAGCCAAGGGACAGGCTATCAGCCCCAGCATTTT. Amino acid sequence: CASSQGTGYQPQHF.

This clonotype has ten or more counts. In DNA, the CDR3 is TGTGCCAGCAGCTTAGGGGCGGATGAGCAGTTCTTC. It encodes CASSLGADEQFF. The chain couples TRBV7-9 to TRBJ2-1; no definite D call. The CDR3 sequence is 12 residues long. The germline V gene has CDR1 SEHNR and CDR2 FQNEAQ (reference sequence). The V end was cut by 1 base, the J end by 8 bases, with 6 bases between.

V is TRBV7-9 and J is TRBJ2-1, with TRBD2 matching 10 bases. The J segment lost 7 bases and the V segment lost 6 bases, leaving 12 bases of the junction unmatched. This CDR3 has 16 amino acids. In germline, CDR1 is SEHNR, CDR2 FQNEAQ (reference sequence). CDR3 nucleotide sequence: TGTGCCAGCAGATCAGCGAGCGGGAGGGCACCTAATGAGCAGTTCTTC. Translating gives CASRSASGRAPNEQFF.

This clonotype was recorded a few times. The rearrangement joins TRBV27 to TRBJ2-7; 10 bases are shared with TRBD1. Germline-derived CDR1 and CDR2 are MNHEY and SMNVEV (reference sequence). V gave up 2 bases and J gave up 0 bases; unmatched junction bases: 10. This CDR3 is 18 amino acids long. This CDR3 is CASSLPDSGTGVSYEQYV. The CDR3 DNA follows: TGTGCCAGCAGTTTACCAGACTCCGGGACAGGGGTCTCCTACGAGCAGTACGTC.

This chain uses TRBV12-3 or TRBV12-4 with TRBJ2-7; 10 nucleotides match TRBD1. The V and J ends lost 4 bases and 2 bases, in that order; junction bases with no gene match: 2. CDR3 length equals 14 residues. CDR3 DNA sequence: TGTGCCAGCAGTTCCGGACAGGGGGCCTACGAGCAGTACTTC. Its protein product is CASSSGQGAYEQYF.

To note about this clonotype: With a much larger clone just one base away, this may be a read error. The chain couples TRBV3-1 to TRBJ2-1; D possibly matches TRBD1 or TRBD2 (5 bases each). The ends were cut back, 1 base at V and 4 bases at J, with 14 bases in the middle. The length of the CDR3 is 16 residues. Germline assignment: CDR1 LGHDT and CDR2 YNNKEL (reference sequence). CDR3 region: CASSQGTNGAYNEQFF. CDR3 in DNA: TGTGCCAGCAGCCAAGGCACTAACGGGGCGTACAATGAGCAGTTCTTC.

This clonotype was counted at least ten times. The chain employs TRBV7-3 and TRBJ1-3; 9 bases map to TRBD1. Per the germline V gene, CDR1 is SGHTA and CDR2 is FQGTGA. The ends lost 5 bases at V and 3 bases at J; junction bases unmatched: 5. This CDR3 is 15 amino acids long. The CDR3 sequence is CASSPGTGSGNTIYF. The CDR3 nucleotides read TGTGCCAGCAGCCCAGGGACAGGGAGTGGAAACACCATATATTTT.

This clonotype was detected only a few times. The chain joins TRBV7-2 to TRBJ2-1, with a possible D match to TRBD2 (6 bases). The CDR3 has 15 amino acids. Germline V CDR1 and CDR2: SGHTA, FQGNSA. Trimming pared 4 bases from V and 0 bases from J, leaving 10 bases between. CDR3 loop: CASSWDLSSYNEQFF. The CDR3 coding sequence is TGTGCCAGCAGCTGGGACTTAAGCTCCTACAATGAGCAGTTCTTC. Combining the CDR3 with reference TRBV7-2 and TRBJ2-1 gives the whole variable domain GAGVSQSPSNKVTEKGKDVELRCDPISGHTALYWYRQSLGQGLEFLIYFQGNSAPDKSGLPSDRFSAERTGGSVSTLTIQRTQQEDSAVYLCASSWDLSSYNEQFFGPGTRLTVL.

This clonotype was recorded many times. The CDR3 nucleotides read TGTGCCAGCAGTTTACGGGGCCTTCAAGAGACCCAGTACTTC. It yields the protein CASSLRGLQETQYF. The chain recombines TRBV12-3 or TRBV12-4 with TRBJ2-5; D tentatively reads TRBD1 or TRBD2 (5 bases each). Deletions cut 2 bases from V and 2 bases from J, with 9 bases between. This CDR3 is built from 14 residues.

This clonotype has ten or more counts. This sequence joins TRBV7-2 and TRBJ2-5, with 11 bases that match TRBD2. The J segment lost 5 bases and the V segment lost 5 bases, leaving 7 bases of the junction unmatched. Germline CDR1 is SGHTA and CDR2 is FQGNSA. The CDR3 covers 15 residues. The CDR3 region has the DNA TGTGCCAGCAGCGTTAGCGGGGGGGCCCGGGAGACCCAGTACTTC. The encoded protein is CASSVSGGARETQYF.

The chain is built from TRBV4-1 and TRBJ1-1; 8 positions agree with TRBD1. V shed 1 base, J shed 7 bases, and the junction held 11 bases outside the gene matches. Germline-derived CDR1 and CDR2 are MGHRA and YSYEKL. The CDR3 has 16 amino acids. The CDR3: CASSQVRTGGFGEAFF. CDR3 coding DNA: TGCGCCAGCAGCCAAGTGAGAACAGGGGGTTTTGGTGAAGCTTTCTTT.

The V gene is TRBV7-6, the J gene TRBJ2-5; D may be TRBD2 (5 bases). Germline loops: CDR1 SGHVS, CDR2 FNYEAQ. V dropped 1 base and J dropped 4 bases, with 13 bases sitting between them. The CDR3 has 15 amino acids. The CDR3 sequence: CASSLVIRAGETQYF. CDR3 DNA: TGTGCCAGCAGCTTAGTCATACGGGCGGGAGAGACCCAGTACTTC.

V is TRBV12-3 or TRBV12-4 and J is TRBJ1-1; D is undetermined. Deletions cut 2 bases from V and 7 bases from J, with 8 bases between. The CDR3 runs to 12 residues. CDR3 DNA: TGTGCCAGCAGTTTAATCTTAATTGAAGCTTTCTTT. Translating it yields CASSLILIEAFF.

This clonotype was observed at least ten times. This chain joins TRBV27 and TRBJ2-7, with a weak D call TRBD2 (5 bases). V lost 2 bases and J lost 1, with 12 bases in between. Germline V gives CDR1 MNHEY, CDR2 SMNVEV (reference sequence). The CDR3 contains 15 residues. The CDR3 region has the DNA TGTGCCAGCAGTTTAACCCCACCGGGGTCCTACGAGCAGTACTTC. Translated: CASSLTPPGSYEQYF.

There are a few counts of this clonotype. This rearrangement joins TRBV6-5 to TRBJ1-3; D ambiguous. The CDR3 loop spans 16 amino acids. From germline, CDR1 is MNHEY and CDR2 SVGAGI. Trimming took 1 base from V and 4 from J, leaving 14 bases between them. CDR3 protein: CASSYFPEGGGNTIYF. For the CDR3, the DNA is TGTGCCAGCAGTTACTTCCCGGAGGGTGGGGGAAACACCATATATTTT.